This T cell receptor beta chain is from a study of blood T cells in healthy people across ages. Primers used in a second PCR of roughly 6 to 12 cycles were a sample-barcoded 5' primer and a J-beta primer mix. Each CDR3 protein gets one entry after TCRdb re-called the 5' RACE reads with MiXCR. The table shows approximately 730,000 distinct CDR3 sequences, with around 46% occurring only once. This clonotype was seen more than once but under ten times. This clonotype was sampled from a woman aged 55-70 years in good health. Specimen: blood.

CDR3 bases: TGTGCCAGCAGCCAAGATAACGGGGCGGGGTCGGATACGCAGTATTTT. Protein product: CASSQDNGAGSDTQYF. V usage is TRBV3-1 and J usage is TRBJ2-3, with TRBD2 as a possible D gene (6 bases). The CDR3 loop spans 16 amino acids. V gave up 0 bases and J gave up 6 bases, with 16 bases separating them. From germline, CDR1 is LGHDT and CDR2 YNNKEL (reference sequence).